Described below is a single TCR beta chain sequence and its context. The data stem from a study of blood T cell repertoires in COVID-19. Study summary: COVID-19 samples, acute and convalescent, were from the United States, Italy and Spain. The analysed material was cDNA or gDNA that came from T cells, B-cell-depleted T cells, or PBMCs.

The germline V gene encodes CDR1 SGHNT and CDR2 YENEEA. V lost 2 bases to trimming and J lost 8 bases, with 4 bases between them. The CDR3 covers 11 residues. Source study methods: Reference gene primer amplification in the assay estimated nucleated cell counts. Assay: immunoSEQ multiplex PCR; the TCRdb copy retains only in-frame clones and omits some. For V, J and clone size, that table is used; D and trimming come from the DNA. The table has under 250,000 clones, around 83% seen once; the top ten hold around 8.1%. This TCR came from a man in his forties with active or convalescent COVID-19. J is TRBJ2-1 and V is TRBV11-3, with D unresolved. Input material: peripheral blood. The CDR3 DNA follows: TGTGCCAGCAGCTTATATGATGAGCAGTTCTTC. This codes for CASSLYDEQFF.